The TCR beta chain described here comes from a study of cytomegalovirus exposure and HLA in healthy donors. Overall study findings and caveats: In a later analysis, a genetic analysis reported fewer productive-TCR N-insertions in an Asian-associated ancestry cluster than the cohort average. Among the CMV-associated chains, a few were confirmed in vitro as specific for CMV antigens.

V shed 8 bases and J 1 base; nucleotides not matched to a gene: 6. This CDR3 has 14 residues. Germline V gene data show CDR1 as SNHLY and CDR2 as FYNNEI. In the PCR, 60 Vbeta and 13 Jbeta primers were used. Authors' methods: Around 11 million of 70 million to 80 million unique TCR beta chains were shared, per a later count. Profiling relied on immunoSEQ multiplex PCR, and the TCRdb table lists in-frame clones only, not all of them. V and J calls and clone size are those listed in that table; D and trimming were worked out from the DNA. Found here are roughly 76,000 clones, around three quarters of them singletons; the top ten hold 2% to 2.5%. Regarding this clone: Its target is unknown.

The material sequenced was PBMCs. This clonotype was sampled from a man younger than 40 in good health and CMV-seronegative. V and J are TRBV2 and TRBJ2-7, with 9 bases lining up with TRBD1. The CDR3 DNA is TGTGCCAGCTGCCGGGACAGGGCGTCCTACGAGCAGTACTTC. Translation: CASCRDRASYEQYF.